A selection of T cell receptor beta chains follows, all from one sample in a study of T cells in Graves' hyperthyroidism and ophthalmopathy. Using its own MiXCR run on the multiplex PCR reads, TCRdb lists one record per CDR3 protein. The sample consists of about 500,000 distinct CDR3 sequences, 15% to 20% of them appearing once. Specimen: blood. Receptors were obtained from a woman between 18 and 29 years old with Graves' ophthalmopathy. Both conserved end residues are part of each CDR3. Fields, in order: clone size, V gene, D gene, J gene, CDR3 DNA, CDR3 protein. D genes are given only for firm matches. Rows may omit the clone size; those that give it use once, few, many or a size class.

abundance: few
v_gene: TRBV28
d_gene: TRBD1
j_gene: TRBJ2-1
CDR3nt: TGTGCCAGCAGGGAGGGGGGACAGGGGGCTGACGAGCAGTTCTTC
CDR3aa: CASREGGQGADEQFF

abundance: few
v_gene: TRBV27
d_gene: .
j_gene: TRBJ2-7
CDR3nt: TGTGCCAGCAGTTTAAGGCGGGGCAGCTCCTACGAGCAGTACTTC
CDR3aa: CASSLRRGSSYEQYF

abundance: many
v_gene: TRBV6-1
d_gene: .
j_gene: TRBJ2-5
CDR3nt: TGTGCCAGCAGCGCCACAGGAGTCCAAGAGACCCAGTACTTC
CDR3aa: CASSATGVQETQYF

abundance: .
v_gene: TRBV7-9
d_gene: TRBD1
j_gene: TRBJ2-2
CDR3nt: TGTGCCAGCAGCCCGCGACAGGGTCTTAGCACCGGGGAGCTGTTTTTT
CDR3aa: CASSPRQGLSTGELFF

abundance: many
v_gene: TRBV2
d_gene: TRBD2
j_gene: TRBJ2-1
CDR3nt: TGTGCCAGCAGTGACCTTCGGCTAGCGGGAGACTACAATGAGCAGTTCTTC
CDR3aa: CASSDLRLAGDYNEQFF

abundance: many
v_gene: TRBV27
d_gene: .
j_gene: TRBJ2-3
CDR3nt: TGTGCCAGCAGTTCCGATGTCCTGACAGATACGCAGTATTTT
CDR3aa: CASSSDVLTDTQYF

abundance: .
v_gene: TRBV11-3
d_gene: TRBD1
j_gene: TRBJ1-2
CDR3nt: TGTGCCTGCAGCTTGTATGGAAGGGACAGGGGCTACACCTTC
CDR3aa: CACSLYGRDRGYTF

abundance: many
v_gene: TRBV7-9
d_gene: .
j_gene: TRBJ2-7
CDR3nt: TGTGCCAGCAGCTTAGGTCGAATGGAGCAGTACTTC
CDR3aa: CASSLGRMEQYF

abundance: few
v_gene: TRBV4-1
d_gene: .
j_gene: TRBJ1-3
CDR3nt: TGCGCCAGCAGCCCTTATCGCCTCTCTGATGGAAACACCATATATTTT
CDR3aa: CASSPYRLSDGNTIYF

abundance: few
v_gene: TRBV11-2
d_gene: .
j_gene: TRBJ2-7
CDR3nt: TGTGCCAGCAGCTTAGATTCCCGGACAGACTACGAGCGGTACTTC
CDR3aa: CASSLDSRTDYERYF

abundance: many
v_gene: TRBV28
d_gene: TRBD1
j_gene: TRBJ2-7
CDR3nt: TGTGCCAGCAGTACTTCCGGGACAGGCCAGGGGTCCTACGAGCAGTACTTC
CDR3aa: CASSTSGTGQGSYEQYF

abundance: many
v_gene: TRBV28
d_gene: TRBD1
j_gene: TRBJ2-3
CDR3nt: TGTGCCAGCAGCTACGACAGGGACACAGATACGCAGTATTTT
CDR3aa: CASSYDRDTDTQYF

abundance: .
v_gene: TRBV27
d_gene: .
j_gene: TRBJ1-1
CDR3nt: TGTGCCAGCAGTTTAGGGCAGTCCTACACTGAAGCTTTCTTT
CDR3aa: CASSLGQSYTEAFF

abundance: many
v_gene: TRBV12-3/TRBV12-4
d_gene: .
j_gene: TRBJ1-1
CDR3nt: TGTGCCAGCAGTTTCCAGGGACTTGAAGCTTTCTTT
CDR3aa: CASSFQGLEAFF

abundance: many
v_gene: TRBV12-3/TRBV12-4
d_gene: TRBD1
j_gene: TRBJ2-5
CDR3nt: TGTGCCAGCAGTGCGGGACAGGGAGTGGAGACCCAGTACTTC
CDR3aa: CASSAGQGVETQYF

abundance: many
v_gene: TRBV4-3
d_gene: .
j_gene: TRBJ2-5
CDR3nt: TGCGCCAGCAGCCAAGAGGCCAGACAAGAGACCCAGTACTTC
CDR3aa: CASSQEARQETQYF

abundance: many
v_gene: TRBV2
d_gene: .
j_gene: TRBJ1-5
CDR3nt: TGTGCCAGCAAGGACTCGATGGATCAGCCCCAGCATTTT
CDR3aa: CASKDSMDQPQHF

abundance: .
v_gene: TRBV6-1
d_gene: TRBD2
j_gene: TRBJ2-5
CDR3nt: TGTGCCAGCAGTGGAGGATCCGGACTAGCGGGAGAACAAGAGACCCAGTACTTC
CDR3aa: CASSGGSGLAGEQETQYF

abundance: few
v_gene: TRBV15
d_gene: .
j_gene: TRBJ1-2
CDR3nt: TGTGCCACCAGCTCATCCAGGAACTATGGCTACACCTTC
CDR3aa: CATSSSRNYGYTF

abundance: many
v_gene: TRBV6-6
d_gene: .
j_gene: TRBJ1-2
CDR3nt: TGTGCCAGCAGTTACAATCGACACCATGGCTACACCTTC
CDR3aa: CASSYNRHHGYTF

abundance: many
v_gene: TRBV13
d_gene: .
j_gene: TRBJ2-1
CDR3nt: TGTGCCAGCAGCTTACGAGGAGCCCATTACAATGAGCAGTTCTTC
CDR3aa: CASSLRGAHYNEQFF

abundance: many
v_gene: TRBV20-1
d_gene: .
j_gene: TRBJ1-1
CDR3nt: TGCAGTGCTAGAGATTTTCGGACAGAGGACACTGAAGCTTTCTTT
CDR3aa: CSARDFRTEDTEAFF

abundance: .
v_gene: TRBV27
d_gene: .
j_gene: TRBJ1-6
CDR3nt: TGTGCCAGCAGACTAGGGACCGCTTACGAGAATTCACCCCTCCACTTT
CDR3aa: CASRLGTAYENSPLHF

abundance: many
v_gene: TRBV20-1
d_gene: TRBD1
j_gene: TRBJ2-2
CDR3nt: TGCAGTGCTAAGTTTTCGACAGGGGAGGCCGGGGAGCTGTTTTTT
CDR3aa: CSAKFSTGEAGELFF

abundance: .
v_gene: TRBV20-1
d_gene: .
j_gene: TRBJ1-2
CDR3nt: TGCAGTGCTTGGACGGTGGGGGGAGGCTACACCTTC
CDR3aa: CSAWTVGGGYTF

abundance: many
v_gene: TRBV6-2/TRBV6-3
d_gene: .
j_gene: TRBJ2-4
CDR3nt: TGTGCCAGCAGTTATTCGCCCGGTGGGGAGGTGAACATTCAGTACTTC
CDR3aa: CASSYSPGGEVNIQYF

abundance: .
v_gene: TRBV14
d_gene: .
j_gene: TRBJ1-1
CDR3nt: TGTGCCAGCAGCCAAGAGTTGGCTGGATACACTGAAGCTTTCTTT
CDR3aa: CASSQELAGYTEAFF

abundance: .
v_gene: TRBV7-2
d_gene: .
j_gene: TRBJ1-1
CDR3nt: TGTGCCAGCAGCTTATGGCAGGGTATGACTGAAGCTTTCTTT
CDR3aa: CASSLWQGMTEAFF

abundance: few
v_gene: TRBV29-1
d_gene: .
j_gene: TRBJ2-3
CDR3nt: TGCAGCGTTGAAGGGCTAGCACATACCTGGGATACGCAGTATTTT
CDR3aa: CSVEGLAHTWDTQYF

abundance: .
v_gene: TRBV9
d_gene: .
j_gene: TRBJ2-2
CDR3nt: TGTGCCAGAAAGGACAGGGCAGGGAGGGCCGGGGAGCTGTTTTTT
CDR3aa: CARKDRAGRAGELFF

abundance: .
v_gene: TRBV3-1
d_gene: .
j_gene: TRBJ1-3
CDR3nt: TGTGCCAGCAGCCAATCGAGGGGGTCCTCTGGAAACACCATATATTTT
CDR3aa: CASSQSRGSSGNTIYF

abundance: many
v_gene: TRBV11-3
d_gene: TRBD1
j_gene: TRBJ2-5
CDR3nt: TGTGCCAGCAGCCCGGACAGGGCAACAGAGACCCAGTACTTC
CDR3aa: CASSPDRATETQYF

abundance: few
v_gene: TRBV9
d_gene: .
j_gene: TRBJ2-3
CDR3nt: TGTGCCAGCAACAAGACCCTCACCCACCGCACAGATACGCAGTATTTT
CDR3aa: CASNKTLTHRTDTQYF

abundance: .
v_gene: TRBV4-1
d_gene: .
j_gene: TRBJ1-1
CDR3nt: TGCGCCAGCAGCAGGGCTTCGGACACTGAAGCTTTCTTT
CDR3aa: CASSRASDTEAFF

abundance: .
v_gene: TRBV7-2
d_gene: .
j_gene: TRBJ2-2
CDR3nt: TGTGCCAGCAGCTTAGGACAGTACACCGGGGAGCTGTTTTTT
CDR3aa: CASSLGQYTGELFF

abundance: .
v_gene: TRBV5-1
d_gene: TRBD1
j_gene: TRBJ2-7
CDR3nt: TGCGCCAGCAGCAAGGGGACCGGGACAGGGGTTTACGAGCAGTACTTC
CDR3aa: CASSKGTGTGVYEQYF

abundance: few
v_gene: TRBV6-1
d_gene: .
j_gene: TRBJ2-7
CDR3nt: TGTGCCAGCAGTCCTCTAGGCTACGAGCAGTACTTC
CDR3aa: CASSPLGYEQYF

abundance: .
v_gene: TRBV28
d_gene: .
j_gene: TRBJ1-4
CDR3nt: TGTGCCAGCAGTTCCCCCTCCATCAGGGCAACTAATGAAAAACTGTTTTTT
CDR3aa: CASSSPSIRATNEKLFF

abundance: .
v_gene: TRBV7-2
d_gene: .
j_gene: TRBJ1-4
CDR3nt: TGTGCCAGCAGCTTATCGAGGGCTTCCAAGGAAAAACTGTTTTTT
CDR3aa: CASSLSRASKEKLFF

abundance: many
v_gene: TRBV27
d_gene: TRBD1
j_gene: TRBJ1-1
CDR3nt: TGTGCCAGCAGTTTGGGGACGACAGGGCCAGGCACTGAAGCTTTCTTT
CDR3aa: CASSLGTTGPGTEAFF

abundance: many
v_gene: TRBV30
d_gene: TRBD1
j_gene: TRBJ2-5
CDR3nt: TGTGCCTGGGAGGGGGACAGTCAAGAGACCCAGTACTTC
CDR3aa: CAWEGDSQETQYF

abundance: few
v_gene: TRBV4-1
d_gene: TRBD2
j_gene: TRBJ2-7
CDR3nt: TGCGCCAGCAGCCACCCTAGGGGAGGGAGAACCTACGAGCAGTACTTC
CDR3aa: CASSHPRGGRTYEQYF

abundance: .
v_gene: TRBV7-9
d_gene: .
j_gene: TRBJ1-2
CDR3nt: TGTGCCAGCAGCTCCGGGTTAGAGGCTTGGGGCTACACCTTC
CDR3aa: CASSSGLEAWGYTF

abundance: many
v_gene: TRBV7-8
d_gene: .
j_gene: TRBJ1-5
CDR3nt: TGTGCCAGCAGCTTCCGGTCGTGGCTCGTGGGAATACATAGCAATCAGCCCCAGCATTTT
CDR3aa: CASSFRSWLVGIHSNQPQHF

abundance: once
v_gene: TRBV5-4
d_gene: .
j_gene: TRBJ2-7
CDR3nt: TGTGCCAGCAGCGGGGGGGCACCGGGGGAGCAGTACTTC
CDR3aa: CASSGGAPGEQYF

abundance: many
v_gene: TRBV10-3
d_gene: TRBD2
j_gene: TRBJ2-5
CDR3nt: TGTGCCATCAGTGACCTAGCGGGAGGCGGAGAGACCCAGTACTTC
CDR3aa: CAISDLAGGGETQYF

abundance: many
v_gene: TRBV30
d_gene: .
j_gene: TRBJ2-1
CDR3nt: TGTGCCTGGAGTGTAGGCCCTACCTATAATGAGCAGTTCTTC
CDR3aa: CAWSVGPTYNEQFF

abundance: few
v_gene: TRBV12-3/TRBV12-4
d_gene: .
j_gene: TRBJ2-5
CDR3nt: TGTGCCAGCAGTTTGCGAGGGGTCGAGACCCAGTACTTC
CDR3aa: CASSLRGVETQYF

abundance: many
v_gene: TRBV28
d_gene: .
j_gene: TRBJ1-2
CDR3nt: TGTGCCAGCAGTCCCGGTGGCAGGAGGGATGGCTACACCTTC
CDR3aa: CASSPGGRRDGYTF

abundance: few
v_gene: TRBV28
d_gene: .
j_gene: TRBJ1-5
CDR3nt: TGTGCCAGCAGACCTGGGACCGCTAGCAATCAGCCCCAGCATTTT
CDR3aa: CASRPGTASNQPQHF

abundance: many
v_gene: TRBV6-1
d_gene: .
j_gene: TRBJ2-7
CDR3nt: TGTGCCAGCAGAAGCAGGGACCTTTCCTACGAGCAGTACTTC
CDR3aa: CASRSRDLSYEQYF